This T cell receptor (beta chain) originates from a study of shared clonotypes between healthy human individuals. With 2 bases removed from V and 3 bases from J, the gap between germline ends came to 8 bases. Germline assignment: CDR1 PRHDT and CDR2 FYEKMQ (reference sequence). The CDR3 runs 13 residues. Cells designated naive CD8 were CD45RO-negative and were positively selected for CCR7, with terminally differentiated effector memory CD45RA+ cells excluded. Data came from immunoSEQ multiplex PCR; TCRdb stores just in-frame clones and leaves some out. The sample shows around 2,000,000 clones, about 95% of them seen only once.

The receptor comes from a man younger than 35 in good health. Material: naive CD8+ T cells sorted from blood. V gene TRBV13 combines with J gene TRBJ2-7, with D unclear. The CDR3 region is CASSLTSRYEQYF. The CDR3, as DNA: TGTGCCAGCAGCTTAACCAGCCGCTACGAGCAGTACTTC.